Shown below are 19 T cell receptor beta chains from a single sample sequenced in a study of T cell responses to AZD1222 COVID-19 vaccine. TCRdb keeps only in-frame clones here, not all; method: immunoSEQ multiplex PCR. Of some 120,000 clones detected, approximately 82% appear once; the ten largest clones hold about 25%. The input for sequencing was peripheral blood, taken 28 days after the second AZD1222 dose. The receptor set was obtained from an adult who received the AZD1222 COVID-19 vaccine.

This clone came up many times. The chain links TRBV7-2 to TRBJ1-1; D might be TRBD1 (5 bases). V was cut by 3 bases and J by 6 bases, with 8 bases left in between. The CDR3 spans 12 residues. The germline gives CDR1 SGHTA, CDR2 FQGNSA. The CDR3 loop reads CASSFGHAEAFF. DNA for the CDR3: TGTGCCAGCAGCTTTGGACATGCTGAAGCTTTCTTT. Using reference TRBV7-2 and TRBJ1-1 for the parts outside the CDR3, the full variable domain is GAGVSQSPSNKVTEKGKDVELRCDPISGHTALYWYRQSLGQGLEFLIYFQGNSAPDKSGLPSDRFSAERTGGSVSTLTIQRTQQEDSAVYLCASSFGHAEAFFGQGTRLTVV.

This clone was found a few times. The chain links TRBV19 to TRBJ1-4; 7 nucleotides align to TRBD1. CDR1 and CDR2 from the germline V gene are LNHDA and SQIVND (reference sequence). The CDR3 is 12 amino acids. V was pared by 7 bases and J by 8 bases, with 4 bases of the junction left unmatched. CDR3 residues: CASTGTVEKLFF. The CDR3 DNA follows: TGTGCCAGTACCGGGACAGTGGAAAAACTGTTTTTT.

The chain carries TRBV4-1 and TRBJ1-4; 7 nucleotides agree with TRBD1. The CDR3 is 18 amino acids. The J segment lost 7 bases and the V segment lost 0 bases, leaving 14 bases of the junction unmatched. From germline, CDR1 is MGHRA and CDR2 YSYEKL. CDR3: CASSQEGQGVIRFEKLFF. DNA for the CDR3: TGCGCCAGCAGCCAAGAGGGCCAGGGGGTTATCAGGTTTGAAAAACTGTTTTTT.

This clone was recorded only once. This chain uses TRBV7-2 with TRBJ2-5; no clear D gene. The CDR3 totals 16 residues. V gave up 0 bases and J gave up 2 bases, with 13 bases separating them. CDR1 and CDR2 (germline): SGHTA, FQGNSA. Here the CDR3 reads CASSLARGAGQETQYF. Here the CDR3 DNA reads TGTGCCAGCAGCTTAGCAAGAGGAGCCGGTCAAGAGACCCAGTACTTC.

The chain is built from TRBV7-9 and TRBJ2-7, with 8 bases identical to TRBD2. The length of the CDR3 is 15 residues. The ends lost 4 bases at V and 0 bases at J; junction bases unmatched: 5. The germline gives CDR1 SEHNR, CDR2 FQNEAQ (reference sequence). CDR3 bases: TGTGCCAGCAGCTCTATTAGCGGGAACTCCTACGAGCAGTACTTC. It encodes CASSSISGNSYEQYF.

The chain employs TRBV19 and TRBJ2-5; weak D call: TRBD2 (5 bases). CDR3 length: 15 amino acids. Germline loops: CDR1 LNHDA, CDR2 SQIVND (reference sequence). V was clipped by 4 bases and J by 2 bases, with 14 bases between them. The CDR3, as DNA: TGTGCCAGTAGTAACCTAGCCGGACGGCAAGAGACCCAGTACTTC. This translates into CASSNLAGRQETQYF.

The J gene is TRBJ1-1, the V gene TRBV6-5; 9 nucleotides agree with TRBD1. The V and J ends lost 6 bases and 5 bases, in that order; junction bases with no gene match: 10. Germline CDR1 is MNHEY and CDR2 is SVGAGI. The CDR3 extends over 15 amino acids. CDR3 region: CASSRNRGLGTEAFF. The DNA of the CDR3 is TGTGCCAGCAGCCGCAACAGGGGGCTGGGAACTGAAGCTTTCTTT.

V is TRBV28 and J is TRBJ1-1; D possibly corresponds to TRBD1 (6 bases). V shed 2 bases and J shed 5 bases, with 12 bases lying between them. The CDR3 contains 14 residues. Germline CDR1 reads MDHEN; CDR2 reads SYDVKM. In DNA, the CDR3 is TGTGCCAGCAGTTTAAACACTGGGACAACTGAAGCTTTCTTT. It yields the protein CASSLNTGTTEAFF.

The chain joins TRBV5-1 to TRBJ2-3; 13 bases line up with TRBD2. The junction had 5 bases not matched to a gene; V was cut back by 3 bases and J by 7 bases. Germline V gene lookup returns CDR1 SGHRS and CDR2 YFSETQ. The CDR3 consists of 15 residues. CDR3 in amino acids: CASSYRTSGGHTQYF. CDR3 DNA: TGCGCCAGCAGCTACCGGACTAGCGGGGGCCATACGCAGTATTTT.

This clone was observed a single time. The CDR3 region is CASGTGPTEAFF. DNA for the CDR3: TGTGCCAGCGGCACAGGGCCCACTGAAGCTTTCTTT. This chain uses TRBV3-1 (or the pseudogene TRBV3-2) with TRBJ1-1; D perhaps matches TRBD1 (6 bases). CDR1 is LGHDT and CDR2 is YNNKEL in the germline V gene (reference sequence). Trimming pared 8 bases from V and 4 bases from J, leaving 11 bases between. This CDR3 has 12 amino acids.

CDR3 sequence (DNA): TGTGCCAGCATGGCGGGCGGTTCCTCCTACGAGCAGTACTTC. This translates into CASMAGGSSYEQYF. This chain uses TRBV28 with TRBJ2-7, with D possibly matching TRBD2 (5 bases). Trimming shortened V by 7 bases and J by 0 bases, and 13 bases separated the two germline ends. The CDR3 runs to 14 residues. Germline CDR1 MDHEN, CDR2 SYDVKM.

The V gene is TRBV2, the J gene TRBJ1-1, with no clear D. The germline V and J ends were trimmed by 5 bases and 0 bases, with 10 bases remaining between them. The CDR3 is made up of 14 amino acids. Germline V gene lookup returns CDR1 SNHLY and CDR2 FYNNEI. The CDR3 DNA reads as TGTGCCAGCAGTTCCACGAAGATGAACACTGAAGCTTTCTTT. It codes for CASSSTKMNTEAFF.

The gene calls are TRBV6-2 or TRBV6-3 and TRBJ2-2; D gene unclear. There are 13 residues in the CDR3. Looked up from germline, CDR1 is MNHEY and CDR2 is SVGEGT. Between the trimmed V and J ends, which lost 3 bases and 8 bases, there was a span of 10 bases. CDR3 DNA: TGTGCCAGCAGTTATGACGGCCTTGGGGAGCTGTTTTTT. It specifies CASSYDGLGELFF.

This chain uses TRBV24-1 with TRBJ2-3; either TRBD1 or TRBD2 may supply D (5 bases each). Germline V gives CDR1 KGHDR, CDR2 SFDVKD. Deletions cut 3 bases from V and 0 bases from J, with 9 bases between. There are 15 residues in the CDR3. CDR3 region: CATSDARDSTDTQYF. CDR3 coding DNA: TGTGCCACCAGTGATGCCCGGGACAGCACAGATACGCAGTATTTT.

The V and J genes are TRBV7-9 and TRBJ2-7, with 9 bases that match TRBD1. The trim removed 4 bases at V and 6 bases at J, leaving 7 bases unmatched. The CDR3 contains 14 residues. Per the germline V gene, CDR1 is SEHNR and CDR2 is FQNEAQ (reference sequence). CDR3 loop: CASSYGTGKAEQYF. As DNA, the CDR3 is TGTGCCAGCAGCTATGGGACAGGGAAGGCCGAGCAGTACTTC.

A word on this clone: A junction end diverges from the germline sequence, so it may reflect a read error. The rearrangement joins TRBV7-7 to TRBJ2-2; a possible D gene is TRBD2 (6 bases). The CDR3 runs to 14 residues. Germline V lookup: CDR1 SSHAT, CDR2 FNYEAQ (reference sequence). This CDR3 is CASSLAEITGELFF. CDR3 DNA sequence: TGTGCTAGCAGCTTAGCGGAAATCACCGGGGAGCTGTTTTTT.

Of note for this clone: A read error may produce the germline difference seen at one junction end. The CDR3 region is CASTPGGQNAF. The CDR3 DNA reads as TGTGCCAGCACTCCGGGGGGACAGAACGCCTTC. The chain couples TRBV12-3 or TRBV12-4 to TRBJ1-2; 7 bases are shared with TRBD1. The CDR3 runs 11 residues.

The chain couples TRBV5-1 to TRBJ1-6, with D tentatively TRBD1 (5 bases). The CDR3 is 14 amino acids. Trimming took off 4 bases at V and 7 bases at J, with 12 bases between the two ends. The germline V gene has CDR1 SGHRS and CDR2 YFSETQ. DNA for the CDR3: TGCGCCAGCAGCGTCGGGACGGTGAATTCACCCCTCCACTTT. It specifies CASSVGTVNSPLHF.

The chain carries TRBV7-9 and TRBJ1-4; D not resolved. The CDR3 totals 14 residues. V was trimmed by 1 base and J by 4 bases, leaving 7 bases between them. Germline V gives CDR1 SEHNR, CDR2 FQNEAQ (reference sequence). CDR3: CASSLGTDNEKLFF. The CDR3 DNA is TGTGCCAGCAGCTTAGGAACAGATAATGAAAAACTGTTTTTT.